This T cell receptor (beta chain) was captured by sequencing in a study of T cells in Graves' hyperthyroidism and ophthalmopathy. The study's findings and limits: Clonotypes that were expanded in thyroid above 0.001 mostly appeared in blood too.

The CDR3 runs 16 residues. Trimming took 1 base from V and 4 from J; bases not matched to a gene: 6. Germline CDR1 is KGHSH and CDR2 is LQKENI. The investigators amplified TCR beta CDR3 regions from RNA transcripts. An initial round of RT-PCR targeting the TCR CDR3 relied on the HTBI primer set. A single record per CDR3 protein comes from TCRdb applying MiXCR to the multiplex PCR reads. The sample yields 540,000 or so distinct CDR3 sequences, around a sixth seen once. As regards this clonotype: Its antigen is unknown.

Sequencing was performed on blood. V is TRBV18 and J is TRBJ2-1; 8 bases fit TRBD2. The TCR sequence derives from a woman aged 25 to 39 with Graves' hyperthyroidism. CDR3 bases: TGTGCCAGCTCACCACGGCTAGCGGGCCTATACAATGAGCAGTTCTTC. Translation: CASSPRLAGLYNEQFF.